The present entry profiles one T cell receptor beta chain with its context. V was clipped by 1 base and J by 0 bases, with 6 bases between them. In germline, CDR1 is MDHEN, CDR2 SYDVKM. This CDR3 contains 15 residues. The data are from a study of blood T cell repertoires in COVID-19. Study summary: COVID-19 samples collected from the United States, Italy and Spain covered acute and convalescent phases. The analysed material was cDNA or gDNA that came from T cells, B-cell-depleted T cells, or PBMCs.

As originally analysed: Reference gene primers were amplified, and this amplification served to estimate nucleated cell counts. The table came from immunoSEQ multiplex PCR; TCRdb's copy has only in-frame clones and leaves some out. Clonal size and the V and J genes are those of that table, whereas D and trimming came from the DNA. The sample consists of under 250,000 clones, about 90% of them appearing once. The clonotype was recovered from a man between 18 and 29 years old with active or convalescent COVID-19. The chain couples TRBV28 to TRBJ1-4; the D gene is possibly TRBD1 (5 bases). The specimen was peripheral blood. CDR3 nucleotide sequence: TGTGCCAGCAGTTTATCGGGGGCAACTAATGAAAAACTGTTTTTT. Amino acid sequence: CASSLSGATNEKLFF.